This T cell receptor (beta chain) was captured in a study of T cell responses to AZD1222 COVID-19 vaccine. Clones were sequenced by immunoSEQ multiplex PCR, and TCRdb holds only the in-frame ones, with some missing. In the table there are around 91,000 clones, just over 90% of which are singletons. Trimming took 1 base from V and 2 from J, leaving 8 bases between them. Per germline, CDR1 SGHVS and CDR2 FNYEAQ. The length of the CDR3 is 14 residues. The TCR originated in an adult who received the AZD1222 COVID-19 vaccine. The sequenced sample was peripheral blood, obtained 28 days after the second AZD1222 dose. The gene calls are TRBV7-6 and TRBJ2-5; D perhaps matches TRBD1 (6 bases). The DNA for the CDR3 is TGTGCCAGCAGCTTAGGCACAGGGCAAGAGACCCAGTACTTC. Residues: CASSLGTGQETQYF.